This T cell receptor (beta chain) was obtained from a study of technical replicates of blood from a few donors. TCRdb's table, derived via immunoSEQ multiplex PCR, lists solely in-frame clones and lacks some. The sample lists about 71,000 clones; approximately 88% were seen once. Trimming removed 7 bases at V and 1 base at J, with 13 bases between. The V gene's germline CDR1 is LNHDA and CDR2 SQIVND (reference sequence). This CDR3 comprises 14 residues. Sequenced sample: PBMCs. The chain carries TRBV19 and TRBJ1-2; tentatively, D is TRBD1 (6 bases). The clonotype originates from a human donor in good health. Some clones in this sample may be carry-over from other donors' samples. CDR3 sequence reads: CASIKTGDNYGYTF. The CDR3 DNA reads TGTGCCAGTATTAAGACAGGAGATAACTATGGCTACACCTTC. The full variable domain, completed using reference TRBV19 and TRBJ1-2, is DGGITQSPKYLFRKEGQNVTLSCEQNLNHDAMYWYRQDPGQGLRLIYYSQIVNDFQKGDIAEGYSVSREKKESFPLTVTSAQKNPTAFYLCASIKTGDNYGYTFGSGTRLTVV.